These 17 T cell receptor beta chains came from one sample sequenced in a study of T-cell memory formation after mild COVID-19 (dated by TCRdb to about 2021). Library preparation used 5' RACE. The sequencing machine was an Illumina NovaSeq 6000. Through fastp at Q25 and MiXCR, TCRdb rebuilt clones from the public reads, retaining in-frame beta chains. Duplicate CDR3 protein sequences are folded into a single record with the most common DNA and genes. The sample table records about 180,000 distinct CDR3 sequences; more than 15% of these occur just once. In total, the top ten clones hold under 2.5% of the sample. Sequencing was done on a sample of PBMCs or a T cell subset sorted from them (not recorded which). All receptors come from an adult woman who had mild COVID-19 (a few samples of this study predate the infection). The sample titles of this study are shuffled in the database, so cell type and time point are left out; the donor was told from shared clones.

The V call is TRBV2, the J call TRBJ2-1; 7 bases align to TRBD2. The CDR3 runs 16 residues. Germline CDR1 SNHLY, CDR2 FYNNEI. Trimming removed 1 base from V and 5 bases from J; junction bases left unmatched: 8. DNA of the CDR3: TGTGCCAGCAGTGAAGGTTTGGGACTATTAAACAATGAGCAGTTCTTC. It encodes CASSEGLGLLNNEQFF. The full variable domain, completed using reference TRBV2 and TRBJ2-1, is EPEVTQTPSHQVTQMGQEVILRCVPISNHLYFYWYRQILGQKVEFLVSFYNNEISEKSEIFDDQFSVERPDGSNFTLKIRSTKLEDSAMYFCASSEGLGLLNNEQFFGPGTRLTVL.

J is TRBJ2-3 and V is TRBV10-3; the D call may be TRBD1 or TRBD2 (5 bases each). CDR1 and CDR2 from the germline V gene are ENHRY and SYGVKD. This CDR3 is 15 amino acids long. V lost 0 bases and J lost 6, with 13 bases in between. The CDR3 region is CAISESGPPGDTQYF. The CDR3 coding sequence is TGTGCCATCAGTGAGTCGGGACCTCCTGGGGATACGCAGTATTTT.

This clonotype was recorded many times. As DNA, the CDR3 is TGTGCCAGCAGTTTCACAGGGAACACTGAAGCTTTCTTT. As protein: CASSFTGNTEAFF. The chain recombines TRBV12-3 or TRBV12-4 with TRBJ1-1; D possibly corresponds to TRBD1 (5 bases). The length of the CDR3 is 13 residues. V dropped 3 bases and J dropped 1 base, with 6 bases sitting between them.

The gene calls are TRBV6-5 and TRBJ1-2, with no clear D. In germline, CDR1 is MNHEY, CDR2 SVGAGI. The CDR3 loop spans 14 amino acids. The V end lost 0 bases, the J end lost 5 bases, and 10 bases lay between the germline ends. CDR3 sequence (DNA): TGTGCCAGCAGTTACTCGACGGCTTGGTATGGCTACACCTTC. Its protein product is CASSYSTAWYGYTF.

The chain employs TRBV4-1 and TRBJ1-2, with 7 bases fitting TRBD1. V lost 3 bases and J lost 0; bases outside the gene matches: 4. CDR1 and CDR2 from the germline V gene are MGHRA and YSYEKL. This CDR3 spans 15 amino acids. For the CDR3, the DNA is TGCGCCAGCAGCCACGGACAGGAGTCTAACTATGGCTACACCTTC. The encoded protein is CASSHGQESNYGYTF.

This clonotype was observed a few times. The rearrangement joins TRBV18 to TRBJ2-7, with D perhaps assigned TRBD1 or TRBD2 (5 bases each). V was clipped by 2 bases and J by 4 bases, with 9 bases between them. The CDR3 is 13 residues long. Germline V gives CDR1 KGHSH, CDR2 LQKENI. CDR3 coding DNA: TGTGCCAGCTCACCAGGGACGCCATACGAGCAGTACTTC. It yields the protein CASSPGTPYEQYF.

This sequence joins TRBV4-1 and TRBJ1-1; D uncertain. Germline assignment: CDR1 MGHRA and CDR2 YSYEKL. The CDR3 consists of 14 residues. V gave up 0 bases and J gave up 5 bases, with 10 bases separating them. CDR3 nucleotides: TGCGCCAGCAGCCAAGAGTTCTTATTAACTGAAGCTTTCTTT. Its translation is CASSQEFLLTEAFF.

The rearrangement joins TRBV12-3 or TRBV12-4 to TRBJ1-6; no clear D gene. Trimming took off 5 bases at V and 3 bases at J, with 17 bases between the two ends. The CDR3 spans 17 residues. The CDR3, as DNA: TGTGCCAGCAGTAAAGATCCACAGAGGCTCTATAATTCACCCCTCCACTTT. It translates to CASSKDPQRLYNSPLHF.

The gene calls are TRBV11-3 and TRBJ2-5; D gene ambiguous. Trimming pared 2 bases from V and 5 bases from J, leaving 12 bases between. The CDR3 runs 14 residues. Germline lookup yields CDR1 SGHNT and CDR2 YENEEA. CDR3 coding DNA: TGTGCCAGCAGCTTATCCCGACAAGTTGAGACCCAGTACTTC. Its protein is CASSLSRQVETQYF.

This chain uses TRBV29-1 with TRBJ2-1, with D uncertain. The CDR3 totals 14 residues. Germline CDR1 is SQVTM and CDR2 is ANQGSEA. The V gene lost 2 bases and the J gene lost 1 base, with 9 bases spanning the gap. CDR3 sequence reads: CSVEINPSYNEQFF. As DNA, the CDR3 is TGCAGCGTTGAAATTAACCCTTCCTACAATGAGCAGTTCTTC.

The chain couples TRBV20-1 to TRBJ2-1; 8 nucleotides align to TRBD2. Germline-derived CDR1 and CDR2 are DFQATT and SNEGSKA (reference sequence). CDR3 length: 16 amino acids. J gave up 6 bases and V 6 bases, and 16 bases lay outside the gene matches. In DNA form, the CDR3 reads TGCAGTGCCCCGGGAGGGGGGGGCATTGTTCGCAATGAGCAGTTCTTC. Encoded protein: CSAPGGGGIVRNEQFF.

In this sample, this clonotype turned up a few times. The chain employs TRBV11-2 and TRBJ2-2; D unclear. The CDR3 contains 13 residues. Germline V gene data show CDR1 as SGHAT and CDR2 as FQNNGV. The V end lost 5 bases, the J end lost 6 bases, and 10 bases lay between the germline ends. The CDR3 reads CASSQRVSGELFF. CDR3 coding DNA: TGTGCCAGCAGCCAAAGGGTGTCCGGGGAGCTGTTTTTT.

The chain carries TRBV5-1 and TRBJ2-5; the match to TRBD2 covers 11 bases. The germline CDR1 and CDR2 sequences are SGHRS and YFSETQ. V gave up 5 bases and J gave up 3 bases; unmatched junction bases: 6. The CDR3 extends over 15 amino acids. The CDR3 DNA is TGCGCCAGCAGGCCCGGGACTAGCGGAAAAGAGACCCAGTACTTC. It is translated as CASRPGTSGKETQYF.

The CDR3 reads CASSSEGAGFLSSYEQYF. DNA of the CDR3: TGTGCCAGCAGCTCAGAGGGGGCCGGGTTCCTGAGCTCCTACGAGCAGTACTTC. The chain uses TRBV7-8 and TRBJ2-7; 7 bases map to TRBD1. Per germline, CDR1 SGHVS and CDR2 FQNEAQ. This CDR3 is built from 18 residues. V lost 4 bases, J lost 0 bases, and 15 bases stayed unmatched.

The genes are TRBV5-4 and TRBJ2-2, with 8 positions matching TRBD2. V lost 0 bases, J lost 4 bases, and 5 bases stayed unmatched. Per the germline V gene, CDR1 is SGHNT and CDR2 is YYREEE (reference sequence). This CDR3 is 16 amino acids long. CDR3 loop: CASSLARGGSTGELFF. The CDR3 DNA reads TGTGCCAGCAGCTTGGCCCGGGGGGGTAGCACCGGGGAGCTGTTTTTT.

The V gene is TRBV6-1, the J gene TRBJ2-1, with D possibly TRBD1 on 6 matching bases. Trimming took 3 bases from V and 8 from J, leaving 17 bases between them. Germline CDR1 and CDR2: MNHNS and SASEGT. CDR3 length: 15 amino acids. The CDR3 loop reads CASSDTGNPFYEQFF. The CDR3 DNA reads as TGTGCCAGCAGTGATACAGGGAATCCCTTCTATGAGCAGTTCTTC.

The chain carries TRBV12-3 or TRBV12-4 and TRBJ1-1; a weak D match, TRBD1 (5 bases). V was shortened by 2 bases and J by 1 base, with 14 bases between the two germline ends. The CDR3 extends over 16 amino acids. The CDR3 loop reads CASSLLAGSANTEAFF. The CDR3 DNA reads TGTGCCAGCAGTTTACTGGCAGGGAGTGCGAACACTGAAGCTTTCTTT.